This T cell receptor beta chain is drawn from a study of cytomegalovirus exposure and HLA in healthy donors. Whole-study results and caveats: Across donors, most TCRs were seen rarely, yet some public ones were widespread. CMV serostatus was the sole immune exposure information available. Earlier findings revealed that most TCR beta V segments proved productive either about 87% or about 30% of the time.

The CDR3 runs 18 residues. Per germline, CDR1 SGHRS and CDR2 YFSETQ. Unmatched junction bases numbered 15, after V lost 3 bases and J lost 8 bases. Remarks on this clone: As yet, its antigen is unknown.

Both 60 Vbeta primers and 13 Jbeta primers went into the PCR. The protocol was immunoSEQ multiplex PCR, while the TCRdb copy is restricted to in-frame clones and leaves out a portion. Altogether roughly 160,000 clones are present, roughly 88% being singletons, with the ten largest covering approximately 1.3%. The clonotype was recovered from a boy under 10 years old in good health and CMV-seronegative. Specimen: PBMCs. V and J are TRBV5-1 and TRBJ2-1, with TRBD2 identical over 12 bases. CDR3 sequence reads: CASSSHVRSSGGADEQFF. Here the CDR3 DNA reads TGCGCCAGCAGCTCGCATGTCCGCTCTAGCGGGGGGGCCGATGAGCAGTTCTTC.